The table lists the clone carrying this TCR beta chain with a count of one. The protocol was immunoSEQ multiplex PCR, while the TCRdb copy is restricted to in-frame clones and leaves out a portion. In the table there are some 26,000 clones, roughly 74% of which are singletons. This sample stems from a study of blood T cell repertoires in COVID-19. Study background: Sources were T cells, B-cell-depleted T cells, or PBMCs; the material itself was cDNA or gDNA.

The material sequenced was peripheral blood. The source of this sequence is a man between 50 and 59 years old with COVID-19, enrolled during active disease.

The CDR3 DNA follows: TGTGCCACCAGTGATTCGACTAGCGGGGGGGCTGGATACAATGAGCAGTTCTTC. Its translation: CATSDSTSGGAGYNEQFF. This chain joins TRBV24-1 and TRBJ2-1, with 14 nucleotides matching TRBD2. The germline V gene has CDR1 KGHDR and CDR2 SFDVKD. This CDR3 contains 18 residues. The V segment lost 2 bases and the J segment 4 bases; nucleotides outside the gene matches: 6.